This T cell receptor (beta chain) emerged from a study of control samples from healthy donors and cancer patients. Profiling relied on immunoSEQ multiplex PCR, and the TCRdb table lists in-frame clones only, not all of them. Of 130,000 or so clones listed, around nine tenths are singletons. V was trimmed by 6 bases and J by 3 bases, leaving 21 bases between them. This CDR3 has 17 amino acids. Germline CDR1 SGHVS, CDR2 FQNEAQ. This TCR derives from a man aged 45-60 years with head and neck cancer. Input material: PBMCs. The rearrangement links TRBV7-8 to TRBJ2-1; tentatively, D is TRBD1 or TRBD2 (5 bases each). The CDR3 DNA is TGTGCCAGCAGACAAAACTCCCTTGGGGGTAGCTACAATGAGCAGTTCTTC. Its protein product is CASRQNSLGGSYNEQFF.